The 15 T cell receptor beta chains below were found in one sample sequenced in a study of T-cell reconstitution after alpha-beta-depleted transplantation in children. Unique molecular identifiers tagged the TCRbeta library. TCRdb re-derived calls from the PCR reads in MiXCR, one entry per CDR3 protein. The table records hundreds of thousands of distinct CDR3 sequences, 13% of them present only once. The material was PBMCs, mostly from graft donor cells, obtained 360 days after TCRalphabeta/CD19-depleted stem cell transplant. The receptor set was obtained from a male patient between 10 and 17 years old who had a stem cell transplant for acute myeloid leukemia, so the T cells may come from the graft donor.

This clonotype was observed a few times. The CDR3, as DNA: TGCAGTGCCCCTAGAACAGGCGTCACTGAAGCTTTCTTT. Translating it yields CSAPRTGVTEAFF. The chain combines TRBV20-1 with TRBJ1-1; a weak D match, TRBD1 (5 bases). From germline, CDR1 is DFQATT and CDR2 SNEGSKA (reference sequence). This CDR3 has 13 amino acids. V lost 6 bases and J lost 4, with 15 bases in between.

This clonotype appeared a few times. The J gene is TRBJ1-5, the V gene TRBV24-1, with a tentative D call TRBD1 (5 bases). CDR3 length equals 15 residues. Germline values: CDR1 KGHDR, CDR2 SFDVKD. The CDR3 spells CATERPGDGACPQHF. DNA of the CDR3: TGTGCTACAGAAAGGCCCGGGGACGGAGCTTGTCCCCAGCATTTT.

V is TRBV15 and J is TRBJ2-7; D possibly corresponds to TRBD2 (5 bases). This CDR3 contains 15 residues. V was shortened by 4 bases and J by 3 bases, with 16 bases between the two germline ends. Germline V lookup: CDR1 LNHNV, CDR2 YYDKDF (reference sequence). The CDR3: CATSTGLPGSYEQYF. CDR3 coding DNA: TGTGCCACCAGCACAGGACTCCCGGGGAGCTACGAGCAGTACTTC.

The sample holds a few counts of this clonotype. This chain connects TRBV20-1 to TRBJ2-7; D might be TRBD2 (5 bases). This CDR3 comprises 14 residues. The germline CDR1 and CDR2 sequences are DFQATT and SNEGSKA (reference sequence). V lost 5 bases and J 2 bases, leaving 16 bases between the germline ends. The CDR3 sequence: CSAGPIMEAYEQYF. CDR3 in DNA: TGCAGTGCTGGACCCATAATGGAGGCCTACGAGCAGTACTTC.

The chain has TRBV6-2 or TRBV6-3 and TRBJ1-4, with 7 bases fitting TRBD1. The CDR3 contains 16 residues. Trimming at V came to 6 bases and at J to 5 bases, leaving 12 bases not matched to a gene. CDR1 is MNHEY, CDR2 SVGEGT, per germline. This CDR3 is CASSPIRDRVNEKLFF. The CDR3 DNA sequence: TGTGCCAGCAGCCCGATTAGAGACAGGGTGAATGAAAAACTGTTTTTT.

The V call is TRBV29-1, the J call TRBJ2-6; TRBD1 matches at 10 bases. Germline-derived CDR1 and CDR2 are SQVTM and ANQGSEA. This CDR3 has 18 amino acids. The V segment lost 5 bases and the J segment 0 bases; nucleotides outside the gene matches: 10. The CDR3 DNA reads TGCAGCGTTAGGACAGGGGGTACCCCCCTCTCTGGGGCCAACGTCCTGACTTTC. As protein: CSVRTGGTPLSGANVLTF.

This clonotype was observed many times. J is TRBJ2-7 and V is TRBV29-1, with D uncertain. The V end lost 2 bases, the J end lost 2 bases, and 10 bases lay between the germline ends. Germline V gives CDR1 SQVTM, CDR2 ANQGSEA. CDR3 length: 13 amino acids. The DNA for the CDR3 is TGCAGCGTTGAAATAGGCTATACCTACGAGCAGTACTTC. Amino acid sequence: CSVEIGYTYEQYF.

V gene TRBV28 combines with J gene TRBJ1-1; 7 nucleotides agree with TRBD1. The CDR3 extends over 14 amino acids. With 5 bases clipped from V and 5 bases from J, the junction kept 8 bases outside the gene matches. Germline CDR1 is MDHEN and CDR2 is SYDVKM. CDR3 sequence reads: CASSPTGRGTEAFF. CDR3 DNA: TGTGCCAGCAGTCCGACAGGGAGAGGGACTGAAGCTTTCTTT.

The genes are TRBV2 and TRBJ2-7; TRBD1 agrees at 9 bases. The junction had 7 bases not matched to a gene; V was cut back by 6 bases and J by 1 base. Germline CDR1 SNHLY, CDR2 FYNNEI. CDR3 size: 15 residues. CDR3 coding DNA: TGTGCCAGCAGGCCCCGGACAGGGGAGTCCTACGAGCAGTACTTC. Protein sequence: CASRPRTGESYEQYF.

The table lists this clonotype with a few counts. The CDR3 sequence is CASSALRGETQYF. Written as DNA, the CDR3 is TGTGCCAGCAGCGCTCTCCGGGGAGAGACCCAGTACTTC. The chain joins TRBV7-2 to TRBJ2-5; tentative D call: TRBD2 (5 bases). V lost 5 bases, J lost 4 bases, and 11 bases lay in between. CDR3 size: 13 residues. Germline V gene lookup returns CDR1 SGHTA and CDR2 FQGNSA.

The chain combines TRBV12-3 or TRBV12-4 with TRBJ1-5; the D is unclear. CDR3 length: 14 residues. The ends were cut back, 5 bases at V and 5 bases at J, with 13 bases in the middle. CDR3 sequence: CASSTWTLDQPQHF. The CDR3 nucleotides are TGTGCCAGCAGTACCTGGACGTTAGATCAGCCCCAGCATTTT.

The gene calls are TRBV20-1 and TRBJ2-1; TRBD2 aligns across 8 bases. After removal of 1 base from V and 3 bases from J, the junction contained 8 bases not matched to a gene. The CDR3 length is 16 residues. CDR1 DFQATT and CDR2 SNEGSKA come from the germline V gene (reference sequence). The CDR3 DNA sequence: TGCAGTGCTAGAGCTGGTGCGGGAGGATTCTACAATGAGCAGTTCTTC. As protein: CSARAGAGGFYNEQFF.

This clonotype occurred many times. The gene calls are TRBV7-2 and TRBJ2-1; TRBD2 might be the D (7 bases). Looked up from germline, CDR1 is SGHTA and CDR2 is FQGNSA. This CDR3 is built from 15 residues. V lost 6 bases and J lost 1, with 13 bases in between. Here the CDR3 DNA reads TGTGCCAGCAGTTTGGGGGGGCGGTCCTACAATGAGCAGTTCTTC. Its translation is CASSLGGRSYNEQFF.

This clonotype was found a few times. The CDR3 here is CASSRQNTEAFF. The CDR3 nucleotides are TGTGCCAGCAGTCGGCAGAACACTGAAGCTTTCTTT. The V gene is TRBV12-3 or TRBV12-4, the J gene TRBJ1-1; D remains unclear. The length of the CDR3 is 12 residues. V dropped 5 bases and J dropped 1 base, with 5 bases sitting between them.

In regard to this clonotype: Because the CDR3 is missing its conserved closing phenylalanine or tryptophan, this is likely a read error. The chain joins TRBV7-9 to TRBJ2-7; TRBD1 might be the D (5 bases). Germline CDR1 SEHNR, CDR2 FQNEAQ (reference sequence). This CDR3 contains 15 residues. The V and J ends lost 1 base and 2 bases respectively, with 12 bases between them. This CDR3 is CASSLEGQVTYEQYL. DNA for the CDR3: TGTGCCAGCAGCTTAGAGGGGCAGGTTACCTACGAGCAGTACTTA.